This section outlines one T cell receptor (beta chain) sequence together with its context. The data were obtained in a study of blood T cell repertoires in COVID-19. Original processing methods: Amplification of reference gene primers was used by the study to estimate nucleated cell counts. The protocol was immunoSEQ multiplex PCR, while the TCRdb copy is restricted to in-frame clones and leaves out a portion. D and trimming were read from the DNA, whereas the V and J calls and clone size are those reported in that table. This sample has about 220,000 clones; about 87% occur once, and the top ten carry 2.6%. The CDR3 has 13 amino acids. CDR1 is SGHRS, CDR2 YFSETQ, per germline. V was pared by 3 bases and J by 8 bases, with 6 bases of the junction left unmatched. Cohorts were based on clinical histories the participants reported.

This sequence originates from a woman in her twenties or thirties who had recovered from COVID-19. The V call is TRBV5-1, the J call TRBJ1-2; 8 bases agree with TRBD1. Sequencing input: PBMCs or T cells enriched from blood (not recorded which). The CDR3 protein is CASSSGTGGGYTF. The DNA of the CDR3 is TGCGCCAGCAGCTCCGGGACAGGAGGGGGCTACACCTTC.